This T cell receptor beta chain was sequenced for a study of shared clonotypes between healthy human individuals. About the research overall: Aged between 18 and 49, the donors were two women and three men.

As regards this clone: At the DNA level, this CDR3 is encoded by other sequences in the same sample as well.

An assay was performed, and its level was deep. TCRdb's copy holds only in-frame clones and misses some; the assay was immunoSEQ multiplex PCR. The data hold around 2,100,000 clones, with approximately 95% observed a single time. CD8 cells classed as naive were CD45RO-negative and positively selected for CCR7, excluding terminally differentiated effector memory CD45RA+ cells. The CDR3 loop spans 10 amino acids. The germline V and J ends were trimmed by 5 bases and 5 bases, with 6 bases remaining between them. Looked up from germline, CDR1 is GTSNPN and CDR2 is SVGIG (reference sequence). This sequence was found in a man between 18 and 35 years old in good health. The material sequenced was naive CD8+ T cells sorted from blood. The genes are TRBV30 and TRBJ1-2, with D perhaps matching TRBD1 (5 bases). CDR3 sequence reads: CAWGGYGYTF. In nucleotides, the CDR3 is TGTGCCTGGGGGGGGTATGGCTACACCTTC. Looking up the rest from reference TRBV30 and TRBJ1-2 gives the full variable domain: SQTIHQWPATLVQPVGSPLSLECTVEGTSNPNLYWYRQAAGRGLQLLFYSVGIGQISSEVPQNLSASRPQDRQFILSSKKLLLSDSGFYLCAWGGYGYTFGSGTRLTVV.